Presented here are 3 T cell receptor beta chains from one specimen sequenced in a study of blood T cell repertoires in COVID-19. The data were produced by immunoSEQ multiplex PCR, yet TCRdb's version contains in-frame clones alone and is incomplete. In the table there are roughly 260,000 clones, 91% of which are singletons. Sequencing input: peripheral blood. The receptors were sampled from a person under 35 with COVID-19, enrolled during active disease.

This clone turned up a few times. DNA of the CDR3: TGTGCCAGCACTCCGCCGGAGGTCTACGAGCAGTACTTC. Its translation: CASTPPEVYEQYF. The J gene is TRBJ2-7, the V gene TRBV28, with D possibly matching TRBD2 (5 bases). Germline V gene sequence: CDR1 MDHEN, CDR2 SYDVKM. Trimming took 7 bases from V and 3 from J, leaving 13 bases between them. The CDR3 consists of 13 residues. Looking up the rest from reference TRBV28 and TRBJ2-7 gives the full variable domain: DVKVTQSSRYLVKRTGEKVFLECVQDMDHENMFWYRQDPGLGLRLIYFSYDVKMKEKGDIPEGYSVSREKKERFSLILESASTNQTSMYLCASTPPEVYEQYFGPGTRLTVT.

The V and J genes are TRBV6-5 and TRBJ2-7; D is unclear. Germline V gene lookup returns CDR1 MNHEY and CDR2 SVGAGI. This CDR3 comprises 13 residues. Trimming pared 8 bases from V and 5 bases from J, leaving 16 bases between. As DNA, the CDR3 is TGTGCCAGCCGGAGAGAAGGTGGAGACGAGCAGTACTTC. Its translation: CASRREGGDEQYF.

This clone was seen once. The chain recombines TRBV30 with TRBJ2-3; 10 nucleotides agree with TRBD2. V trimming: 3 bases; J trimming: 1 base; junction bases outside the gene matches: 4. Germline values: CDR1 GTSNPN, CDR2 SVGIG (reference sequence). CDR3 length equals 15 residues. The chain's CDR3 is CAWRTGTSGTDTQYF. CDR3 DNA: TGTGCCTGGAGAACCGGGACTAGCGGCACAGATACGCAGTATTTT.